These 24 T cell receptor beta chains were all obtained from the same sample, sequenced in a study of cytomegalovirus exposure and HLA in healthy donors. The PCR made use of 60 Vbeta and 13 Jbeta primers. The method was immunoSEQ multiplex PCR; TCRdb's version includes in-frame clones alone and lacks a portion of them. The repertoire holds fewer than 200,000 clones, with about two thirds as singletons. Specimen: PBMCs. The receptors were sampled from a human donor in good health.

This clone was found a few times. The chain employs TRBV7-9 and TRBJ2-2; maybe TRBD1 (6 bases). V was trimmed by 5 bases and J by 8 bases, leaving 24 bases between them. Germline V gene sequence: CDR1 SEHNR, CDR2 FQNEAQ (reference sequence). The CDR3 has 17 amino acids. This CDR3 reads CASSIKPGHKVMGELFF. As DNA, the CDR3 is TGTGCCAGCAGCATAAAGCCGGGACACAAGGTTATGGGGGAGCTGTTTTTT. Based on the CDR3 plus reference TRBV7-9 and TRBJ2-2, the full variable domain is DTGVSQNPRHKITKRGQNVTFRCDPISEHNRLYWYRQTLGQGPEFLTYFQNEAQLEKSRLLSDRFSAERPKGSFSTLEIQRTEQGDSAMYLCASSIKPGHKVMGELFFGEGSRLTVL.

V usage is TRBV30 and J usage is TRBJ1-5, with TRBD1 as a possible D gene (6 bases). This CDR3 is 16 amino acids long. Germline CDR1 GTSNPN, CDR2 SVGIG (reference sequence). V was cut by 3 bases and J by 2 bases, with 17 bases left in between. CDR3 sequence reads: CAWSDEQGWGNQPQHF. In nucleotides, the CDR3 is TGTGCCTGGAGCGACGAACAGGGTTGGGGCAATCAGCCCCAGCATTTT.

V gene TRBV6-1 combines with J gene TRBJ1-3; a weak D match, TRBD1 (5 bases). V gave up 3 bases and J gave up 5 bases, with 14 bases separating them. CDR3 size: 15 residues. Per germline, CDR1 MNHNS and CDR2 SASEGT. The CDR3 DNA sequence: TGTGCCAGCAGTGACATGGCGGGACTCCGAAACACCATATATTTT. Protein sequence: CASSDMAGLRNTIYF.

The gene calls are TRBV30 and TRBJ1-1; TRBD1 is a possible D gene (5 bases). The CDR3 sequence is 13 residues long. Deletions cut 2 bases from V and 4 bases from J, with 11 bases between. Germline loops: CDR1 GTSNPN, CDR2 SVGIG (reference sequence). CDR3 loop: CAWSPIRATEAFF. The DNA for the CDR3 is TGTGCCTGGAGTCCGATCAGGGCCACTGAAGCTTTCTTT.

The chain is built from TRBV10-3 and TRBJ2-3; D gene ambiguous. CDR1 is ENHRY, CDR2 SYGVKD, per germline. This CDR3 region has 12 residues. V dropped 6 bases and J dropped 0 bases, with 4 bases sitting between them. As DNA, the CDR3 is TGTGCCATCAGATCTAGCACAGATACGCAGTATTTT. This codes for CAIRSSTDTQYF.

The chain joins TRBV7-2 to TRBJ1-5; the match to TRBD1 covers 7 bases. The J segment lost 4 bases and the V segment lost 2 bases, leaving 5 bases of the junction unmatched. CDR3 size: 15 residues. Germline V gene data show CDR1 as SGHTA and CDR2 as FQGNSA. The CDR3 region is CASSLISGGNQPQHF. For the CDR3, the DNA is TGTGCCAGCAGCTTAATTTCAGGGGGTAATCAGCCCCAGCATTTT.

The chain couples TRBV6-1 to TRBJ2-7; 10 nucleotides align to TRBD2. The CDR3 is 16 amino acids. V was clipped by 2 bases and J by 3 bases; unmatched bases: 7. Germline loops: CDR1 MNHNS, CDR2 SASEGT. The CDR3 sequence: CASSEMGGLAVYEQYF. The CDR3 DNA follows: TGTGCCAGCAGTGAAATGGGCGGACTAGCGGTCTACGAGCAGTACTTC.

The CDR3 DNA sequence: TGTGCCAGCAGTGGGATACAGGGGGCGGAAGGAAACACCATATATTTT. As protein: CASSGIQGAEGNTIYF. V gene TRBV2 combines with J gene TRBJ1-3; TRBD1 matches at 9 bases. Germline CDR1 and CDR2: SNHLY and FYNNEI. J gave up 4 bases and V 4 bases, and 8 bases lay outside the gene matches. The CDR3 has 16 amino acids.

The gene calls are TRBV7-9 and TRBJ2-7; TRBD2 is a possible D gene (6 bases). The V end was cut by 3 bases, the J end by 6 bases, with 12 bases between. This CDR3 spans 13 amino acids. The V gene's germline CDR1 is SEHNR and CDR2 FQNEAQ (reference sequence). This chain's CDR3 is CASSFGGMGEQYF. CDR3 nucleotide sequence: TGTGCCAGCAGCTTTGGGGGGATGGGCGAGCAGTACTTC.

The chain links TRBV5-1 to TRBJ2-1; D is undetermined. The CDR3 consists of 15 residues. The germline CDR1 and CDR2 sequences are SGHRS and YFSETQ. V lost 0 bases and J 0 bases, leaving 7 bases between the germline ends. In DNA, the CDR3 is TGCGCCAGCAGCTTGGCCCCGAGCTCCTACAATGAGCAGTTCTTC. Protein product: CASSLAPSSYNEQFF.

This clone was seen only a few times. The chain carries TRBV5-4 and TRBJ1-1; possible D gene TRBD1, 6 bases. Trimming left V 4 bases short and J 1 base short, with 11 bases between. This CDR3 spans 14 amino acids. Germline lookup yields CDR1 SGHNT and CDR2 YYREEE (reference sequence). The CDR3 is CASSPWDKNTEAFF. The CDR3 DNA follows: TGTGCCAGCAGCCCGTGGGACAAGAACACTGAAGCTTTCTTT.

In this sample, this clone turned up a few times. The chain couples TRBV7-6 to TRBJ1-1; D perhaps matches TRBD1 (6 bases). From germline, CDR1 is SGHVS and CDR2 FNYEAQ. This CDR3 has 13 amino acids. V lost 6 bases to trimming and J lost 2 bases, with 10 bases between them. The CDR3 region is CASRQQGNTEAFF. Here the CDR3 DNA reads TGTGCCAGCAGGCAACAGGGTAACACTGAAGCTTTCTTT.

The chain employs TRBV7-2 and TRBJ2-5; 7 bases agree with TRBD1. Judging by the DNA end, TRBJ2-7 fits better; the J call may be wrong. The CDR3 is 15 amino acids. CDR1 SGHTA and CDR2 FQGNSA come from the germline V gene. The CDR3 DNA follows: TGTGCCAGCAGCTTTAGCAACACAGGGGCCTACGAGCAGTACTTC. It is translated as CASSFSNTGAYEQYF.

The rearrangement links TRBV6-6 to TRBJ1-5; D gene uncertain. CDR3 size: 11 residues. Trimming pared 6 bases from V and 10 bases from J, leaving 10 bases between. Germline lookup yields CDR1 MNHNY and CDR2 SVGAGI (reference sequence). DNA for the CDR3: TGTGCCAGCAGGGGCCTCGCTCCCCAGCATTTT. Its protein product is CASRGLAPQHF.

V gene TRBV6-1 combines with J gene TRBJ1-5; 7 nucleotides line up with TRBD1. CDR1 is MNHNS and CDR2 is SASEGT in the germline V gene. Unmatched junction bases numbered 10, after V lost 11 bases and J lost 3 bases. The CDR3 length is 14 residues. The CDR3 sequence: CAAEGGTDNQPQHF. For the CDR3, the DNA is TGTGCCGCCGAAGGGGGGACAGACAATCAGCCCCAGCATTTT.

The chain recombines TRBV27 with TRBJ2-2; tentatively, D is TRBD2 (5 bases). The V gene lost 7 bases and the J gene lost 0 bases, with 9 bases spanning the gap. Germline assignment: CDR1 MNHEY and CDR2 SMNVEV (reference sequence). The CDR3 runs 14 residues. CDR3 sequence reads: CASTVSANTGELFF. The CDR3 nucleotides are TGTGCCAGCACCGTTAGCGCGAACACCGGGGAGCTGTTTTTT.

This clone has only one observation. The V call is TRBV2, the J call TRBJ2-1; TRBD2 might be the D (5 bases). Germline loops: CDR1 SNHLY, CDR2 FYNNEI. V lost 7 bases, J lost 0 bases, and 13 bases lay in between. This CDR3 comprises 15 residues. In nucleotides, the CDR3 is TGTGCCAGCAATTCGCAGCGGAGCTCCTACAATGAGCAGTTCTTC. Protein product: CASNSQRSSYNEQFF.

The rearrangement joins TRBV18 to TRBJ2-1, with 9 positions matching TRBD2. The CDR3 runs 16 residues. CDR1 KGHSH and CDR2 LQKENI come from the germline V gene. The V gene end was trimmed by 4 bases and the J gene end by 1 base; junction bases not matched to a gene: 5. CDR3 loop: CASSQGTSLSYNEQFF. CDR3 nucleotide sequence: TGTGCCAGCTCACAAGGGACTAGCCTATCCTACAATGAGCAGTTCTTC.

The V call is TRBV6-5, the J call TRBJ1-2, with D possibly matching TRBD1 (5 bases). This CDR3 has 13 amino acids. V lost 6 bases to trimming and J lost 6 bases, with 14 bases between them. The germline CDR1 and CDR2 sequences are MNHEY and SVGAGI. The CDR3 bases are TGTGCCAGCAGCTGGGGGGGTACTGATGGCTACACCTTC. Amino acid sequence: CASSWGGTDGYTF.

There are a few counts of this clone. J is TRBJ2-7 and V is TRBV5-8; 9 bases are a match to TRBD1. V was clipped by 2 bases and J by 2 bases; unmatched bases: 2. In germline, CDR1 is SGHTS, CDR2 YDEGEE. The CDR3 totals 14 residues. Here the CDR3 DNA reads TGTGCCAGCAGCTTCGGGACAGGGACCTACGAGCAGTACTTC. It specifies CASSFGTGTYEQYF.

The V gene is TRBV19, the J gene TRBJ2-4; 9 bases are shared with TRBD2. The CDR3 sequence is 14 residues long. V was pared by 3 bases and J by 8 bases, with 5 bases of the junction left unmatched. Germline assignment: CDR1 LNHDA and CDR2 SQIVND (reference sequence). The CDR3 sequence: CASSIKASGDIQYF. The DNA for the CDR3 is TGTGCCAGTAGTATTAAGGCTAGCGGGGACATTCAGTACTTC.

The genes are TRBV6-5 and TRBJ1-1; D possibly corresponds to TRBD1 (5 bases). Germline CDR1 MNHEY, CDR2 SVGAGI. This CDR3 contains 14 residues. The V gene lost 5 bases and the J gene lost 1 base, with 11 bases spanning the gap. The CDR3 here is CASSIVGGNTEAFF. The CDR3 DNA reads TGTGCCAGCAGTATAGTGGGGGGGAACACTGAAGCTTTCTTT.

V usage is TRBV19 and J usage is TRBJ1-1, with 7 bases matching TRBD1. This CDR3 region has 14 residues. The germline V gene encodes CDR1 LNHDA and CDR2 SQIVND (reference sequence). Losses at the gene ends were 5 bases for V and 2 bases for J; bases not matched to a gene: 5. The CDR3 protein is CASSFRDRNTEAFF. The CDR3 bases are TGTGCCAGTAGTTTCCGGGACAGAAACACTGAAGCTTTCTTT.

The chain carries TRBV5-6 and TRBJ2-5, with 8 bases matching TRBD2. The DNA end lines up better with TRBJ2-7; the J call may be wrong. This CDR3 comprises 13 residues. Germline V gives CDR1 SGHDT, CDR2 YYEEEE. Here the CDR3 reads CASHKRLAYEQYF. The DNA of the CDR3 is TGTGCCAGCCATAAACGACTAGCGTACGAGCAGTACTTC.